Each of the 29 T cell receptor beta chains below was sequenced from the same sample in a study of beta chain features in type 1 diabetes. The whole isolated RNA underwent reverse transcription, so sequencing captured expressed TCRB transcripts. The table came from immunoSEQ multiplex PCR; TCRdb's copy has only in-frame clones and leaves some out. The sample carries 300,000 to 350,000 clones, 13% to 15% recorded once. The specimen sequenced was central memory CD4+ T cells from blood. All receptors come from a young man in good health.

This clone occurred a few times. V usage is TRBV11-3 and J usage is TRBJ2-1, with D hard to call. The CDR3 length is 14 residues. The ends were cut back, 6 bases at V and 0 bases at J, with 9 bases in the middle. The germline gives CDR1 SGHNT, CDR2 YENEEA. CDR3 DNA: TGTGCCAGCAGTGTCGGTCGCTCCTACAATGAGCAGTTCTTC. Translation gives CASSVGRSYNEQFF.

There are a few counts of this clone. The genes are TRBV7-2 and TRBJ1-6; D call uncertain. Trimming left V 7 bases short and J 9 bases short, with 13 bases between. The germline CDR1 and CDR2 sequences are SGHTA and FQGNSA. This CDR3 region has 13 residues. The CDR3 region has the DNA TGTGCCAGCACTGAGCAGGACGGTTCACCCCTCCACTTT. Protein product: CASTEQDGSPLHF. Variable domain in full (rest from reference TRBV7-2 and TRBJ1-6): GAGVSQSPSNKVTEKGKDVELRCDPISGHTALYWYRQSLGQGLEFLIYFQGNSAPDKSGLPSDRFSAERTGGSVSTLTIQRTQQEDSAVYLCASTEQDGSPLHFGNGTRLTVT.

This clone has more than one count but fewer than ten. The chain is built from TRBV21-1 and TRBJ2-7; the D call in the table, TRBD2, was not verified against the DNA. TRBV21-1 is listed as a pseudogene. The CDR3 covers 16 residues. The CDR3 protein is CASSKEGLAGAYEQYV. CDR3 nucleotides: TGTGCCAGCAGCAAAGAGGGACTAGCGGGGGCCTACGAGCAGTACGTC.

The chain links TRBV5-1 to TRBJ1-1; D unresolved. This CDR3 has 13 amino acids. The germline V and J ends were trimmed by 5 bases and 0 bases, with 8 bases remaining between them. From germline, CDR1 is SGHRS and CDR2 YFSETQ. For the CDR3, the DNA is TGCGCCAGCAGGGACCCATTGAACACTGAAGCTTTCTTT. Its protein is CASRDPLNTEAFF. The whole variable domain, remainder taken from reference TRBV5-1 and TRBJ1-1, is KAGVTQTPRYLIKTRGQQVTLSCSPISGHRSVSWYQQTPGQGLQFLFEYFSETQRNKGNFPGRFSGRQFSNSRSEMNVSTLELGDSALYLCASRDPLNTEAFFGQGTRLTVV.

This chain connects TRBV6-6 to TRBJ2-6; D gene uncertain. The germline V and J ends were trimmed by 4 bases and 4 bases, with 8 bases remaining between them. Germline values: CDR1 MNHNY, CDR2 SVGAGI (reference sequence). This CDR3 has 14 amino acids. The CDR3 nucleotides read TGTGCCAGCAGTTCTGGGTCCGGGGCCAACGTCCTGACTTTC. It encodes CASSSGSGANVLTF.

The V call is TRBV10-3, the J call TRBJ1-1; a possible D gene is TRBD1 (6 bases). V was shortened by 0 bases and J by 0 bases, with 8 bases between the two germline ends. From germline, CDR1 is ENHRY and CDR2 SYGVKD. CDR3 length: 15 amino acids. The CDR3 DNA follows: TGTGCCATCAGTGAGTCGGGACACATGAACACTGAAGCTTTCTTT. This encodes CAISESGHMNTEAFF.

The rearrangement links TRBV4-3 to TRBJ1-2, with 8 bases lining up with TRBD1. The length of the CDR3 is 14 residues. V lost 6 bases and J lost 6; bases outside the gene matches: 9. CDR1 is LGHNA and CDR2 is YSLEER in the germline V gene. CDR3 in amino acids: CASRSTGGGDGYTF. For the CDR3, the DNA is TGCGCCAGCAGATCTACAGGGGGGGGAGATGGCTACACCTTC.

The rearrangement links TRBV6-1 to TRBJ2-3; possibly TRBD2 for D (6 bases). CDR1 is MNHNS and CDR2 is SASEGT in the germline V gene. CDR3 length: 15 residues. Deletions cut 10 bases from V and 0 bases from J, with 17 bases between. CDR3 DNA sequence: TGTGCCACCCGGTCAGGAGGGGCCAGCACAGATACGCAGTATTTT. Its protein product is CATRSGGASTDTQYF.

The CDR3: CASSVVRQGVGDTQYF. The CDR3 nucleotides read TGTGCCAGCAGTGTTGTCCGACAGGGGGTTGGAGATACGCAGTATTTT. The gene calls are TRBV2 and TRBJ2-3; 9 positions match TRBD1. CDR1 is SNHLY and CDR2 is FYNNEI in the germline V gene. V trimming: 4 bases; J trimming: 5 bases; junction bases outside the gene matches: 10. This CDR3 is 16 amino acids long.

This clone has just a few counts. This chain connects TRBV9 to TRBJ2-1; D gene uncertain. The CDR3 has 17 residues. Trimming removed 3 bases from V and 1 base from J, with 17 bases in between. Germline V gene sequence: CDR1 SGDLS, CDR2 YYNGEE. The CDR3: CASSAHGGLGSYNEQFF. The DNA of the CDR3 is TGTGCCAGCAGCGCTCACGGTGGGTTGGGATCCTACAATGAGCAGTTCTTC.

This clone was observed many times. V usage is TRBV14 and J usage is TRBJ2-5; D is perhaps TRBD1 (5 bases). Trimming pared 4 bases from V and 5 bases from J, leaving 14 bases between. The CDR3 spans 14 residues. Germline-derived CDR1 and CDR2 are SGHDN and FVKESK. The CDR3 is CASSLIAAGETQYF. DNA for the CDR3: TGTGCCAGCAGCCTGATCGCGGCAGGGGAGACCCAGTACTTC.

This clone has more than one count but fewer than ten. The genes are TRBV6-5 and TRBJ1-5; D is unclear. The germline V gene has CDR1 MNHEY and CDR2 SVGAGI. The CDR3 sequence is 12 residues long. V lost 2 bases, J lost 7 bases, and 6 bases lay in between. CDR3 loop: CASSYGWQPQHF. The CDR3 DNA is TGTGCCAGCAGTTACGGGTGGCAGCCCCAGCATTTT.

This clone was observed at least ten times. The chain is built from TRBV29-1 and TRBJ1-1; D not certain. Germline CDR1 is SQVTM and CDR2 is ANQGSEA. The CDR3 contains 15 residues. Trimming removed 5 bases at V and 2 bases at J, with 18 bases between. The CDR3 region has the DNA TGCAGCGTTTGCCCGGCGATGAAACCTAACACTGAAGCTTTCTTT. Protein: CSVCPAMKPNTEAFF.

This clone was detected a few times. V is TRBV5-1 and J is TRBJ2-7; 9 nucleotides match TRBD1. This CDR3 is 13 amino acids long. The germline V gene encodes CDR1 SGHRS and CDR2 YFSETQ. J lost 6 bases, V lost 4 bases, and 5 bases had no gene match. CDR3 region: CASSLSTGGEQYV. CDR3 nucleotides: TGCGCCAGCAGCCTTTCGACAGGGGGCGAGCAGTACGTC.

The V gene is TRBV5-5, the J gene TRBJ1-3; D is uncertain. Germline CDR1 reads SGHKS; CDR2 reads YYEKEE (reference sequence). Trimming pared 6 bases from V and 0 bases from J, leaving 22 bases between. The CDR3 extends over 18 amino acids. CDR3 DNA: TGTGCCAGCACCCTAGATCCGGTAGGACGACGCTCTGGAAACACCATATATTTT. This gives the protein CASTLDPVGRRSGNTIYF.

V usage is TRBV28 and J usage is TRBJ1-2; D uncertain. V was cut by 5 bases and J by 6 bases, with 10 bases left in between. CDR3 length: 12 amino acids. CDR1 and CDR2 (germline): MDHEN, SYDVKM. CDR3 residues: CASSDSSDGYTF. The CDR3 nucleotides are TGTGCCAGCAGTGACTCCAGCGATGGCTACACCTTC.

For the CDR3, the DNA is TGTGCCAGCAGCTTGGCCGCTACTTATGAGCAGTTCTTC. Amino acids: CASSLAATYEQFF. The chain recombines TRBV5-6 with TRBJ2-1; D gene unclear. Per germline, CDR1 SGHDT and CDR2 YYEEEE. The CDR3 length is 13 residues. V was clipped by 0 bases and J by 8 bases, with 9 bases between them.

This clone has just a few counts. The gene calls are TRBV7-2 and TRBJ1-2, with D possibly matching TRBD1 (5 bases). V gave up 5 bases and J gave up 2 bases, with 12 bases separating them. This CDR3 contains 14 residues. Germline lookup yields CDR1 SGHTA and CDR2 FQGNSA. The CDR3 sequence is CASSQGRTNYGYTF. Here the CDR3 DNA reads TGTGCCAGCAGCCAGGGTAGGACCAACTATGGCTACACCTTC.

The genes are TRBV6-5 and TRBJ2-2; a weak D match, TRBD2 (6 bases). CDR1 is MNHEY, CDR2 SVGAGI, per germline. The CDR3 loop spans 15 amino acids. The V gene lost 8 bases and the J gene lost 4 bases, with 17 bases spanning the gap. CDR3 sequence: CASRTTSTGTGELFF. CDR3 DNA: TGTGCCAGCCGTACGACTAGTACGGGCACCGGGGAGCTGTTTTTT.

The genes are TRBV27 and TRBJ2-1; 10 bases are shared with TRBD1. The V and J ends lost 6 bases and 2 bases, in that order; junction bases with no gene match: 7. The CDR3 spans 16 residues. Germline V lookup: CDR1 MNHEY, CDR2 SMNVEV (reference sequence). CDR3 region: CASRRAGTGAYNEQFF. In nucleotides, the CDR3 is TGTGCCAGCAGGCGGGCCGGGACAGGGGCCTACAATGAGCAGTTCTTC.

Only a few counts were recorded for this clone. The chain couples TRBV5-4 to TRBJ2-5; D may match TRBD1 or TRBD2 (6 bases each). Trimming took off 4 bases at V and 5 bases at J, with 15 bases between the two ends. The CDR3 length is 14 residues. Germline V CDR1 and CDR2: SGHNT, YYREEE (reference sequence). CDR3 protein: CASSPPGAGETQYF. Written as DNA, the CDR3 is TGTGCCAGCAGCCCTCCGGGGGCTGGGGAGACCCAGTACTTC.

This clone was counted once. The chain has TRBV7-2 and TRBJ1-2, with TRBD1 matching over 9 bases. Germline V gives CDR1 SGHTA, CDR2 FQGNSA. The CDR3 has 16 residues. After removal of 2 bases from V and 1 base from J, the junction contained 5 bases not matched to a gene. The DNA of the CDR3 is TGTGCCAGCAGCTTAACGGGACAGGGCCTTAACTATGGCTACACCTTC. This encodes CASSLTGQGLNYGYTF.

There are a few counts of this clone. This chain links TRBV25-1 with TRBJ2-1, with D perhaps matching TRBD2 (6 bases). CDR3 length equals 15 residues. From germline, CDR1 is MGHDK and CDR2 SYGVNS. V gave up 6 bases and J gave up 4 bases, with 16 bases separating them. As DNA, the CDR3 is TGTGCCAGCAGGGGGGAGACTAGGGAATACAATGAGCAGTTCTTC. This translates into CASRGETREYNEQFF.

This clone turned up a few times. The J gene is TRBJ2-1, the V gene TRBV5-1; TRBD2 matches at 10 bases. Germline V gene sequence: CDR1 SGHRS, CDR2 YFSETQ. Unmatched junction bases numbered 8, after V lost 0 bases and J lost 5 bases. This CDR3 is 17 amino acids long. The CDR3 reads CASSLAASGGGNNEQFF. CDR3 nucleotides: TGCGCCAGCAGCTTGGCGGCTAGCGGGGGAGGAAACAATGAGCAGTTCTTC.

This clone appeared many times. The gene calls are TRBV9 and TRBJ1-2, with D unresolved. Germline V gene sequence: CDR1 SGDLS, CDR2 YYNGEE. The CDR3 has 12 amino acids. Trimming pared 3 bases from V and 5 bases from J, leaving 8 bases between. CDR3 in amino acids: CASSGGGYGYTF. DNA of the CDR3: TGTGCCAGCAGCGGCGGAGGGTATGGCTACACCTTC.

The sample holds many counts of this clone. The J gene is TRBJ2-5, the V gene TRBV10-3, with a tentative D call TRBD1 (5 bases). V lost 5 bases and J lost 2, with 9 bases in between. CDR3 size: 13 residues. Germline V gene data show CDR1 as ENHRY and CDR2 as SYGVKD. As DNA, the CDR3 is TGTGCCATCAGTAAAGGGGTGCAAGAGACCCAGTACTTC. Protein: CAISKGVQETQYF.

The CDR3 is CASSRGTGLTAFF. CDR3 bases: TGTGCCAGCAGCCGGGGGACAGGCTTAACGGCTTTCTTT. V usage is TRBV11-3 and J usage is TRBJ1-1, with 8 bases identical to TRBD1. V was clipped by 5 bases and J by 11 bases; unmatched bases: 10. This CDR3 comprises 13 residues. Germline lookup yields CDR1 SGHNT and CDR2 YENEEA.

The genes are TRBV14 and TRBJ1-2, with D tentatively TRBD1 (5 bases). The CDR3 runs 16 residues. Trimming took 5 bases from V and 2 from J, leaving 18 bases between them. Germline V gene lookup returns CDR1 SGHDN and CDR2 FVKESK. The CDR3 spells CASSFLSWGGNYGYTF. In DNA form, the CDR3 reads TGTGCCAGCAGCTTCCTATCCTGGGGGGGGAACTATGGCTACACCTTC.

This clone was counted only a few times. The CDR3 DNA is TGTGCCAGCAGCTTAGTATCGGGACCCACCGGGGAGCTGTTTTTT. It encodes CASSLVSGPTGELFF. The V call is TRBV11-2, the J call TRBJ2-2, with D tentatively TRBD1 or TRBD2 (5 bases each). The ends were cut back, 1 base at V and 4 bases at J, with 10 bases in the middle. Germline V lookup: CDR1 SGHAT, CDR2 FQNNGV. This CDR3 has 15 amino acids. The full variable domain, rest sourced from reference TRBV11-2 and TRBJ2-2, is EAGVAQSPRYKIIEKRQSVAFWCNPISGHATLYWYQQILGQGPKLLIQFQNNGVVDDSQLPKDRFSAERLKGVDSTLKIQPAKLEDSAVYLCASSLVSGPTGELFFGEGSRLTVL.